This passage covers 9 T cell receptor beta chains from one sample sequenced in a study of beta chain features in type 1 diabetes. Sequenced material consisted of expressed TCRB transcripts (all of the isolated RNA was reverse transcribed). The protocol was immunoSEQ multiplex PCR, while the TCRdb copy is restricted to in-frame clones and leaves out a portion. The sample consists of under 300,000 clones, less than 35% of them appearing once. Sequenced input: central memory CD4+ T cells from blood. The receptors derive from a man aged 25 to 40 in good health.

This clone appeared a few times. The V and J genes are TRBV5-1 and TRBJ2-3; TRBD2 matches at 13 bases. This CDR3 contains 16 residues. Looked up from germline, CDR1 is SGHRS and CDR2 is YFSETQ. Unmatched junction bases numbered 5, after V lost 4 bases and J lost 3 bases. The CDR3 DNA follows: TGCGCCAGCAGCACGGGACTAGCGGGAAAAACAGATACGCAGTATTTT. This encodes CASSTGLAGKTDTQYF.

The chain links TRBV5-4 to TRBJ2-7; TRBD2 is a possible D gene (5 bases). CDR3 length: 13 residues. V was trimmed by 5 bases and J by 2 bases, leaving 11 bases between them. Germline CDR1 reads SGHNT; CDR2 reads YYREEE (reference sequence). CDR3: CASSWTFPYEQYF. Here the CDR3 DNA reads TGTGCCAGCAGTTGGACTTTTCCCTACGAGCAGTACTTC.

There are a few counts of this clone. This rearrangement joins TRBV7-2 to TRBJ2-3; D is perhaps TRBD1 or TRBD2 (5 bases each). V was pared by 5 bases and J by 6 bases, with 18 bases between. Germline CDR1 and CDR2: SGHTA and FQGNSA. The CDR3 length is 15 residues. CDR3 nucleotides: TGTGCCAGCAGCCTGGGACCCCTAACTGGGGATACGCAGTATTTT. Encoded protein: CASSLGPLTGDTQYF.

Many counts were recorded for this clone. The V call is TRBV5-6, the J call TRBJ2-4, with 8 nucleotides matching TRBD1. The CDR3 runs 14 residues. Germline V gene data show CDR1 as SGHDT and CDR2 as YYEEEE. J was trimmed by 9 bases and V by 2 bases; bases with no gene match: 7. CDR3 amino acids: CASSFQGASGIQYF. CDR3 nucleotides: TGTGCCAGCAGCTTTCAGGGGGCGAGTGGCATTCAGTACTTC.

CDR3 region: CAWSIRPFSGELFF. The CDR3 bases are TGTGCCTGGAGTATCCGGCCCTTTTCCGGGGAGCTGTTTTTT. The chain joins TRBV30 to TRBJ2-2; D unresolved. This CDR3 contains 14 residues. Trimming pared 2 bases from V and 6 bases from J, leaving 13 bases between. Germline V gene sequence: CDR1 GTSNPN, CDR2 SVGIG (reference sequence).

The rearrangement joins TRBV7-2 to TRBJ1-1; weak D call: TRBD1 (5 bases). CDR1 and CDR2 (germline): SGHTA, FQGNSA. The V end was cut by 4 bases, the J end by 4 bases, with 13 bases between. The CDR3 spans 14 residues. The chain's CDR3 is CASSYDDRSTEAFF. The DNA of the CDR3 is TGTGCCAGCAGCTACGACGACAGATCCACTGAAGCTTTCTTT.

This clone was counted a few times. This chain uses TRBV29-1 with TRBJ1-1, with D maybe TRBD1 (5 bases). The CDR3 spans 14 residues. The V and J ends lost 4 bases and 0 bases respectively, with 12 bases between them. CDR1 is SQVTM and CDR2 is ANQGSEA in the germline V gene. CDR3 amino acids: CSVATRQMNTEAFF. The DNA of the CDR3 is TGCAGCGTTGCCACGCGACAGATGAACACTGAAGCTTTCTTT.

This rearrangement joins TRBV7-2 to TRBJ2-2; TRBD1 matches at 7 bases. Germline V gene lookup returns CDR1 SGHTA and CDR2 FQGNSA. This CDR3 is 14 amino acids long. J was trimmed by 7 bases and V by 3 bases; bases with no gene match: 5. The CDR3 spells CASSLGQSFGELFF. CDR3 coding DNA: TGTGCCAGCAGCTTGGGACAGTCCTTCGGGGAGCTGTTTTTT. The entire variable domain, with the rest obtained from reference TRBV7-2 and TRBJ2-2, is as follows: GAGVSQSPSNKVTEKGKDVELRCDPISGHTALYWYRQSLGQGLEFLIYFQGNSAPDKSGLPSDRFSAERTGGSVSTLTIQRTQQEDSAVYLCASSLGQSFGELFFGEGSRLTVL.

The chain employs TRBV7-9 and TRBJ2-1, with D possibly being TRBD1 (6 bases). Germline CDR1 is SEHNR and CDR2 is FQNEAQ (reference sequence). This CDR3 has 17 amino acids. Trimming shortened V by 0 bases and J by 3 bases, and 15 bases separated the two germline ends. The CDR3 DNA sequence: TGTGCCAGCAGCTTAGCCCCACAGGGTCCGGGCTACAATGAGCAGTTCTTC. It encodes CASSLAPQGPGYNEQFF. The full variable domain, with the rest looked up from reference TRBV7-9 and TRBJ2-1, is DTGVSQNPRHKITKRGQNVTFRCDPISEHNRLYWYRQTLGQGPEFLTYFQNEAQLEKSRLLSDRFSAERPKGSFSTLEIQRTEQGDSAMYLCASSLAPQGPGYNEQFFGPGTRLTVL.